A selection of T cell receptor beta chains follows, all from one sample in a study of blood T cell repertoires in COVID-19. TCRdb's copy holds only in-frame clones and misses some; the assay was immunoSEQ multiplex PCR. In the table there are more than 65,000 clones, around 83% of which are singletons. Sequenced input: peripheral blood. The receptor source for this set is a woman aged 80 or over with acute or convalescent COVID-19. CDR3s leave out the opening cysteine and the closing phenylalanine or tryptophan.

cdr3_aa: SVVGGGYEQY; v_call: TRBV29-1; j_call: TRBJ2-7; cdr3_length: 10
cdr3_aa: ASSRRTGGGNTIY; v_call: TRBV7-6; j_call: TRBJ1-3; cdr3_length: 13
cdr3_aa: ASSLGATEAF; v_call: TRBV7-8; j_call: TRBJ1-1; cdr3_length: 10
cdr3_aa: ASSRGQNSYEQY; v_call: TRBV19; j_call: TRBJ2-7; cdr3_length: 12
cdr3_aa: ASSLQGTGREQY; v_call: TRBV11-3; j_call: TRBJ2-7; cdr3_length: 12
cdr3_aa: ASSPRPKSNYGYT; v_call: TRBV3-1/TRBV3-2; j_call: TRBJ1-2; cdr3_length: 13
cdr3_aa: ATASFAGTYNEQF; v_call: TRBV19; j_call: TRBJ2-1; cdr3_length: 13
cdr3_aa: ATVEGRRAEAF; v_call: TRBV28; j_call: TRBJ1-1; cdr3_length: 11
cdr3_aa: ASSISQGRSYGYT; v_call: TRBV19; j_call: TRBJ1-2; cdr3_length: 13
cdr3_aa: ASSLSAGYNQPQH; v_call: TRBV27; j_call: TRBJ1-5; cdr3_length: 13
cdr3_aa: ASRTGGDNEKLF; v_call: TRBV27; j_call: TRBJ1-4; cdr3_length: 12
cdr3_aa: ASGSDTQETQY; v_call: TRBV12-5; j_call: TRBJ2-5; cdr3_length: 11
cdr3_aa: ASIRDRKIVGNQPQH; v_call: TRBV27; j_call: TRBJ1-5; cdr3_length: 15
cdr3_aa: ASSPPDTILAKNIQY; v_call: TRBV18; j_call: TRBJ2-4; cdr3_length: 15
cdr3_aa: ASSVGGPNEKLF; v_call: TRBV9; j_call: TRBJ1-4; cdr3_length: 12